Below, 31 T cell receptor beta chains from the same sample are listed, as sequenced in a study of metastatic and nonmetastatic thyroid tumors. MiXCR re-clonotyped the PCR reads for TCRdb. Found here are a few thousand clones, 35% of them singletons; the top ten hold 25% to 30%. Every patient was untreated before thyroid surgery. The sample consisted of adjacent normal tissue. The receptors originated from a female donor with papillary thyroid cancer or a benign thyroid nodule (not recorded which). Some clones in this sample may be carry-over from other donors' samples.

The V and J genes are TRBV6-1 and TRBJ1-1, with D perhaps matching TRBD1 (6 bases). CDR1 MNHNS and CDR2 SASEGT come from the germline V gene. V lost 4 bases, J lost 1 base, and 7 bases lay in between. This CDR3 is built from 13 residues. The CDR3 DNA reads TGTGCCAGCAGTGGGGACAAGAACACTGAAGCTTTCTTT. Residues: CASSGDKNTEAFF.

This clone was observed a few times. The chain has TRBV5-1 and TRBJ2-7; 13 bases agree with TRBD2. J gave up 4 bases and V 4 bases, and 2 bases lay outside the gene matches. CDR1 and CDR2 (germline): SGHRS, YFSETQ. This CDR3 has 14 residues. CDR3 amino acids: CASSKGLAGYEQYF. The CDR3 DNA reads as TGCGCCAGCAGCAAGGGACTAGCGGGGTACGAGCAGTACTTC.

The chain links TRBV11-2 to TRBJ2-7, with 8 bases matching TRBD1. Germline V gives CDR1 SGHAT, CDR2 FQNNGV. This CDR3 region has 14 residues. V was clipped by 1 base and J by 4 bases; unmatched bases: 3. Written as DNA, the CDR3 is TGTGCCAGCAGCTTAGGCCAGGGGGCATACGAGCAGTACTTC. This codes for CASSLGQGAYEQYF.

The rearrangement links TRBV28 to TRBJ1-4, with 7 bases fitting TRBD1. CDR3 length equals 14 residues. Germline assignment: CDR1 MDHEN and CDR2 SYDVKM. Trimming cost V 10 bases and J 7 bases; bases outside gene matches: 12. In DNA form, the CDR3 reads TGTGCCACCAACCGGGACAGAAGAACTGAAAAACTGTTTTTT. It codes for CATNRDRRTEKLFF.

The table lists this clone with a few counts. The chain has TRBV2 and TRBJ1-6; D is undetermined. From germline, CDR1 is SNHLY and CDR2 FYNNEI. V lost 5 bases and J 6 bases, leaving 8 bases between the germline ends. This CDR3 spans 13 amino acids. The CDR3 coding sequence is TGTGCCAGCAGTCCCCAGTCTAATTCACCCCTCCACTTT. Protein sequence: CASSPQSNSPLHF.

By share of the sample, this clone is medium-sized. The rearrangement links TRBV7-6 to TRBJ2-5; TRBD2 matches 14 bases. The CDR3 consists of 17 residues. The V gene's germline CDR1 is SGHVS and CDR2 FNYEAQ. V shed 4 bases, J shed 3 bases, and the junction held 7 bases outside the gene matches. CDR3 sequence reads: CASSSNAGLAGEETQYF. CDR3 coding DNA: TGTGCCAGCAGCTCCAACGCGGGACTAGCGGGAGAAGAGACCCAGTACTTC.

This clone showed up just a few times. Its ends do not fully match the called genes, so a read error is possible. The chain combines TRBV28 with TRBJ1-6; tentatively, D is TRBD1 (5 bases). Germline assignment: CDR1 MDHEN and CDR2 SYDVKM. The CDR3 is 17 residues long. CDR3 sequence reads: CASSSTSQGFNNSPIHF. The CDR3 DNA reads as TGTGCCAGCAGTTCCACCAGTCAGGGTTTCAATAATTCACCCATCCACTTT.

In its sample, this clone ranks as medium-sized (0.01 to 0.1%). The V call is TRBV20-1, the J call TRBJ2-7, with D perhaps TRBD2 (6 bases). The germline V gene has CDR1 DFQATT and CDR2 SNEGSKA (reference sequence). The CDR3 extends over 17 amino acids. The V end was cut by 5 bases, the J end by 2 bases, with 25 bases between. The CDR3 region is CSAPSSISGGPPYEQYF. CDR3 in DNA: TGCAGTGCTCCCTCTTCTATTTCCGGGGGTCCACCCTACGAGCAGTACTTC.

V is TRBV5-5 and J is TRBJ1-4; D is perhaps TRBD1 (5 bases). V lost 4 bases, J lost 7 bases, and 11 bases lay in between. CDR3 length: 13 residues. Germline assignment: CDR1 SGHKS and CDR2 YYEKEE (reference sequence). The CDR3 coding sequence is TGTGCCAGCAGCGTGCAGGGTGCTGAAAAACTGTTTTTT. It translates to CASSVQGAEKLFF.

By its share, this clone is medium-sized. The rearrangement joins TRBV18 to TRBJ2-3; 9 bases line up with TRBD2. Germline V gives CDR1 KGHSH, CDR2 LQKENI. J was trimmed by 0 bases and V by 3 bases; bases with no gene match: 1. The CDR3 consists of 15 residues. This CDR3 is CASSPLAGSTDTQYF. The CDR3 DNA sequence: TGTGCCAGCTCACCCCTAGCGGGAAGCACAGATACGCAGTATTTT.

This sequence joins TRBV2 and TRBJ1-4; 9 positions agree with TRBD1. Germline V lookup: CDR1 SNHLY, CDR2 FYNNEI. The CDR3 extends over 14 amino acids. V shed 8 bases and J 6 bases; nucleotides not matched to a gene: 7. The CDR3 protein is CASATGGRYEKLFF. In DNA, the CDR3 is TGTGCCAGCGCCACAGGGGGCCGCTATGAAAAACTGTTTTTT.

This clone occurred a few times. The CDR3 DNA reads TGTGCCAGCAGTTCTGGGGACTACCCCTACGAGCAGTACTTC. Translating gives CASSSGDYPYEQYF. The chain couples TRBV2 to TRBJ2-7, with 7 bases identical to TRBD2. The CDR3 extends over 14 amino acids. Germline V gives CDR1 SNHLY, CDR2 FYNNEI. Germline trimming cut 5 bases from V and 2 bases from J; bases unmatched to any gene: 6.

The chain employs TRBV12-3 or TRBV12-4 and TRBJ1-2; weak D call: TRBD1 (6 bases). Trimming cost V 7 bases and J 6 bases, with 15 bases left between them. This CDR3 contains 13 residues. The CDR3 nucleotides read TGTGCCAGCATCATCCAAGGGGACAATGGCTACACCTTC. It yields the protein CASIIQGDNGYTF.

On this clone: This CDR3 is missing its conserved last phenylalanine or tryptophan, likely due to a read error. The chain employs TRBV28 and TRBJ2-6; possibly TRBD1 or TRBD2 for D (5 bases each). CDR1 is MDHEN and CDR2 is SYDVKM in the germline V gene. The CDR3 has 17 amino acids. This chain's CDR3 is CASSPILEGSGAKVLTS. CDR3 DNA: TGTGCCAGCAGTCCGATCCTAGAGGGATCTGGGGCCAAAGTCCTGACTTCC.

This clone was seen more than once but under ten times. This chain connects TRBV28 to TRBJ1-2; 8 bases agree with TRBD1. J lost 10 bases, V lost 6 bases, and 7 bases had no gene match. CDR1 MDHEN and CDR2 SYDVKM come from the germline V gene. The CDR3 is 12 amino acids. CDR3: CASRTGVYFYTF. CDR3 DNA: TGTGCCAGCAGGACAGGGGTGTATTTCTACACCTTC.

The CDR3 region is CASSSLDRGPMNTEAFF. CDR3 DNA: TGTGCCAGCAGTTCATTGGACAGGGGGCCCATGAACACTGAAGCTTTCTTT. This sequence joins TRBV28 and TRBJ1-1; 11 positions match TRBD1. Germline V gene lookup returns CDR1 MDHEN and CDR2 SYDVKM. The V segment lost 4 bases and the J segment 0 bases; nucleotides outside the gene matches: 7. The CDR3 extends over 17 amino acids.

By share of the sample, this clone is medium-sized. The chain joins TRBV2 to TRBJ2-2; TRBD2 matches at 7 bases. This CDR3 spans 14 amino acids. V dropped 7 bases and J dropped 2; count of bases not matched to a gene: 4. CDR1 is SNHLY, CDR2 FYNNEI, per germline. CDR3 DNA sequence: TGTGCCAGCAAGGCGGGGGTTAACACCGGGGAGCTGTTTTTT. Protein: CASKAGVNTGELFF.

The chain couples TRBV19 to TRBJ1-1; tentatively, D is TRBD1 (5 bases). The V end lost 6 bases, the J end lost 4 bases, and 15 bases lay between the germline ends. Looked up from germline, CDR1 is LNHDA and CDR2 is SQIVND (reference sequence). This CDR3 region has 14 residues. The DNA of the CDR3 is TGTGCCAGTAGCACTTATACGGGGGGCACTGAAGCTTTCTTT. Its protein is CASSTYTGGTEAFF. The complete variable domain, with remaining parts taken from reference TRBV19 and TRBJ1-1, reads DGGITQSPKYLFRKEGQNVTLSCEQNLNHDAMYWYRQDPGQGLRLIYYSQIVNDFQKGDIAEGYSVSREKKESFPLTVTSAQKNPTAFYLCASSTYTGGTEAFFGQGTRLTVV.

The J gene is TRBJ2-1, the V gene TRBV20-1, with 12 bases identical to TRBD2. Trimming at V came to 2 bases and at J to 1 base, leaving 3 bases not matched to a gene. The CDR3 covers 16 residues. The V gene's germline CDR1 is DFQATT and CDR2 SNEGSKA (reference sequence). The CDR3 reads CSARPTSGRSYNEQFF. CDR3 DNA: TGCAGTGCTAGACCAACTAGCGGGAGGTCCTACAATGAGCAGTTCTTC.

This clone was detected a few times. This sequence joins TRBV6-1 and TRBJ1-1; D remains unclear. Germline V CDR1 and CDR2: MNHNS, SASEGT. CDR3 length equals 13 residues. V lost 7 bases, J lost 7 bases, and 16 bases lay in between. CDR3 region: CASKDWKGLEAFF. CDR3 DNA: TGTGCCAGCAAGGATTGGAAAGGGCTTGAAGCTTTCTTT.

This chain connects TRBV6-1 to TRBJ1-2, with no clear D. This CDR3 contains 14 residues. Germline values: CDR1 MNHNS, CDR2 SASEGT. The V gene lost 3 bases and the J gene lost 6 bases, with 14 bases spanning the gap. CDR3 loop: CASSEQWEKNGYTF. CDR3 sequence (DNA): TGTGCCAGCAGTGAGCAGTGGGAAAAAAATGGCTACACCTTC.

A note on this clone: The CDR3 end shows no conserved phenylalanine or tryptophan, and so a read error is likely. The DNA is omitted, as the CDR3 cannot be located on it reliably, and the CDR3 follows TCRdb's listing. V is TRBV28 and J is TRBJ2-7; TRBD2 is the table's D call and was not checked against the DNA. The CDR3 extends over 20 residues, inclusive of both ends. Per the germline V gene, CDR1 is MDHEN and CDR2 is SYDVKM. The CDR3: CASSSRDRVGTSGSLYEHFY.

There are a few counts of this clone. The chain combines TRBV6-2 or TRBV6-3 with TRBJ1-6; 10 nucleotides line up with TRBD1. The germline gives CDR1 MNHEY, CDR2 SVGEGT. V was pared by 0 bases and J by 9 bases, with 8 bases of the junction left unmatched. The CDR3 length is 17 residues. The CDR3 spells CASSYSYSGTGVSPLHF. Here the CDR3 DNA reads TGTGCCAGCAGTTACTCGTACTCCGGGACAGGGGTTTCACCCCTCCACTTT.

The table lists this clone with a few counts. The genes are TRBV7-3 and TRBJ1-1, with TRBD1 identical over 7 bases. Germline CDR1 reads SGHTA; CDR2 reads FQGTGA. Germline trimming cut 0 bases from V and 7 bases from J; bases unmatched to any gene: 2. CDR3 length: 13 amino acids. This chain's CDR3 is CASSLTGTDEAFF. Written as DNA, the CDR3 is TGTGCCAGCAGCTTAACGGGGACAGATGAAGCTTTCTTT.

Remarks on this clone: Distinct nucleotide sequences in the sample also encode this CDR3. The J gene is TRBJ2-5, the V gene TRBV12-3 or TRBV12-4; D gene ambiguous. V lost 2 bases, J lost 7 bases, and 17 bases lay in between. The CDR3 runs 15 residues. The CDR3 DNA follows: TGTGCCAGCAGTTTAAGGTCGACTGAAGCTGGGACCCAGTACTTC. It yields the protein CASSLRSTEAGTQYF.

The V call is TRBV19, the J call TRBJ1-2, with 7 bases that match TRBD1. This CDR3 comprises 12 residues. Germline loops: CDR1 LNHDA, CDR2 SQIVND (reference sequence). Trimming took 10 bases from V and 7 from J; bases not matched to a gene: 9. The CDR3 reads CATDRWEGGYTF. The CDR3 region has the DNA TGTGCCACGGACAGGTGGGAGGGTGGCTACACCTTC.

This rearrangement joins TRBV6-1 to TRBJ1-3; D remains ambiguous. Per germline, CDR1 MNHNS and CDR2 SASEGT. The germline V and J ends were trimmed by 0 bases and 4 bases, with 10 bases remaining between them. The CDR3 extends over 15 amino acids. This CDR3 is CASSEAGATGNTIYF. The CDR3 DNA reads TGTGCCAGCAGTGAAGCTGGTGCGACAGGAAACACCATATATTTT.

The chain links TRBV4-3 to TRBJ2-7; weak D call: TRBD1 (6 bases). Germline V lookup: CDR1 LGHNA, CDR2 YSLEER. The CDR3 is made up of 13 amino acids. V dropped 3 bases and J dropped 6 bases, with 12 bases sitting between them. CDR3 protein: CASSQIQGSEQYF. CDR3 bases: TGCGCCAGCAGCCAGATTCAGGGGAGCGAGCAGTACTTC.

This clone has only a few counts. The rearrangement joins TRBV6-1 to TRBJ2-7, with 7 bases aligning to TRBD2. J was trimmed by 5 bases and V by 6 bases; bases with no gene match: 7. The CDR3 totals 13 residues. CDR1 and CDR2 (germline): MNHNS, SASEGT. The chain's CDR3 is CASRERDWDEQYF. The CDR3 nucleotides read TGTGCCAGCAGGGAGCGGGACTGGGACGAGCAGTACTTC.

The CDR3 loop reads CASSYGASYEQYF. The CDR3 DNA reads as TGTGCCAGCAGTTATGGGGCCTCCTACGAGCAGTACTTC. The chain has TRBV6-6 and TRBJ2-7; a weak D match, TRBD1 (5 bases). Looked up from germline, CDR1 is MNHNY and CDR2 is SVGAGI (reference sequence). The CDR3 consists of 13 residues. V dropped 3 bases and J dropped 0 bases, with 6 bases sitting between them.

In nucleotides, the CDR3 is TGTGCCAGCAGCCAAGCGTCGGGAGTTAGAGTCCACAATGAGCAGTTCTTC. It encodes CASSQASGVRVHNEQFF. The chain employs TRBV4-2 and TRBJ2-1; perhaps TRBD2 as D (6 bases). This CDR3 is built from 17 residues. The V gene lost 1 base and the J gene lost 5 bases, with 18 bases spanning the gap. Germline-derived CDR1 and CDR2 are LGHNA and YNFKEQ.